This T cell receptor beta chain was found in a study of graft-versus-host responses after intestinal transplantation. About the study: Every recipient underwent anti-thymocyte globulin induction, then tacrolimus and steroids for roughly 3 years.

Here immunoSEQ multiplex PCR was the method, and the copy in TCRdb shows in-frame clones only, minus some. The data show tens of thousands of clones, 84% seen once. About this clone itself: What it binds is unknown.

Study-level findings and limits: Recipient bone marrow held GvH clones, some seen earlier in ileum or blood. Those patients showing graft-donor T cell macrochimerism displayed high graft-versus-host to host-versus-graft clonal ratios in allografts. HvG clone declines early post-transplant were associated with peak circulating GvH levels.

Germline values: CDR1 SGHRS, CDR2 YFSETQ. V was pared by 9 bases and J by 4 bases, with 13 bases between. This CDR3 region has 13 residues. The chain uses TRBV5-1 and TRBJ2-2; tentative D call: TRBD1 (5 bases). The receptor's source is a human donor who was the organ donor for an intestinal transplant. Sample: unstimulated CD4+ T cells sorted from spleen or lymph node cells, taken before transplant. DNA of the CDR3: TGCGCCACTACGGACAAGACCACCGGGGAGCTGTTTTTT. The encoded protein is CATTDKTTGELFF.